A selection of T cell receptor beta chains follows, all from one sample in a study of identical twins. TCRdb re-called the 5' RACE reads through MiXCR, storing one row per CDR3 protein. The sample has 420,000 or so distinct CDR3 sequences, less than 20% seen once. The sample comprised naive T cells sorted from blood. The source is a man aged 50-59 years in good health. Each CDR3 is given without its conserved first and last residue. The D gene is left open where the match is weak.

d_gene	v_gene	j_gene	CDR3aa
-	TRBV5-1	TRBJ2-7	ASSLGRQGGPVEQY
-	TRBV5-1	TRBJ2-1	ASRTEAGEQF
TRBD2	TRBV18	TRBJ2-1	ASSVASGRLQF
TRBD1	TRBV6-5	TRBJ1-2	ASSYGGQGGYT
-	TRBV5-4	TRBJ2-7	ASSLGGDHPYEQY
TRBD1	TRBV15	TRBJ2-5	ATSAPNRGRGTQY
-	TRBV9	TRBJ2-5	ASSPNLGEETQY
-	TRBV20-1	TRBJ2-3	SARGPARDTQY
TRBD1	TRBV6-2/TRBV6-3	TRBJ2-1	ASTYRGRSLYNEQF
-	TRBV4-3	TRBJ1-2	ASSQVGRAEGYT
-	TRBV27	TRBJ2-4	ASSFPGAGIQY
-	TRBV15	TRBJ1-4	ATSPERVANEKLF
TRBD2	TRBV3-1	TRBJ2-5	ASSHGLVGETQY
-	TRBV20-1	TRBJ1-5	SARALGNQPQH